This T cell receptor beta chain was observed in a study of Graves' ophthalmopathy and Graves' hyperthyroidism. The overall study: Peripheral blood sampling occurred at initial diagnosis, before any treatment.

As the template, RNA transcripts were used to amplify TCR beta CDR3 regions. The workflow started with a first-round RT-PCR run with HTBI primers and then moved on to a second-round multiplex PCR. TCRdb re-analysed the multiplex PCR reads in MiXCR, keeping a single row per CDR3 protein. The sample has almost 750,000 distinct CDR3 sequences; around 40% are singletons. This clonotype was counted many times. Trimming cost V 6 bases and J 0 bases; bases outside gene matches: 7. The CDR3 has 14 amino acids. Germline values: CDR1 SQVTM, CDR2 ANQGSEA. The sequence was collected from an adult man with Graves' ophthalmopathy. V and J are TRBV29-1 and TRBJ2-7; the match to TRBD2 covers 8 bases. Source material: peripheral blood. In DNA form, the CDR3 reads TGCAGCGTCACTACTAGCGGCACCTCCTACGAGCAGTACTTC. The encoded protein is CSVTTSGTSYEQYF.